This T cell receptor (beta chain) was observed in a study of blood T cells in healthy people across ages (dated by TCRdb to between 2015 and 2017). Context from the whole study: In model experiments, template switching captured roughly one uniquely barcoded TCR beta cDNA molecule for every two T cells. Age-related changes in TCR beta repertoire diversity were measured in the study by deep sequencing normalized with unique cDNA molecular identifiers. The donors were divided into four age groups: young (average about 15 years), middle-aged (roughly 40), aged (roughly 60) and long-lived (about 90). To avoid experimental bias, donors of different ages were spread randomly across the sequencing lanes. The study analyzed two additional independent replicas of 1 million unique cDNA reads from the same blood draw for two donors, one aged 18 to 30 and one aged 80 or older. Points the paper makes about the study in general: Compared with the aged group, more naive CD4+ T cells, fewer expanded clones and increased TCR diversity were shown by the long-lived group, suggesting age selection. Estimates of total diversity from one million sequenced T cells were regarded as lower bounds and underestimates. Observed TCR beta diversity per million T cells fell roughly linearly with age, and a significant reduction was already apparent by age about 43. Bulk unsorted PBMC profiling prevented conclusive comparison of naive and antigen-experienced compartments. Donor CMV infection status was unknown, potentially confounding age-related changes in expanded clonotypes. There was a strong correlation between observed TCR beta diversity and the percentage of naive T cells measured by flow cytometry.

On this clonotype: No antigen is known for it. Base qualities are not at hand, and no much larger clone is one base apart.

The donors were roughly 40 Caucasian individuals from Russia, aged roughly 6 to 95 years, who were systemically healthy. Ten milliliters of peripheral blood were drawn from each donor into EDTA-treated Vacutainer tubes. Ficoll-Paque density-gradient centrifugation was used to isolate PBMCs, with at least 7 million obtained per sample. Total RNA was extracted from PBMCs with Trizol reagent, with at least 6 micrograms obtained per sample. For every donor, an aliquot of PBMCs went through flow cytometry to measure the percentages of naive CD45RAhigh/CD27high T cells. Libraries came from 5' RACE. These reads were obtained on an Illumina HiSeq 2500. The second PCR ran for about 7 to 11 cycles and used a J-beta primer mix along with a sample-barcoded 5' primer. A template-switch 5' adaptor carrying 12 random nucleotides introduced a unique molecular identifier onto each TCR beta cDNA molecule. At least 2.5 million CDR3-containing paired-end reads were obtained from each sample. First-strand cDNA was synthesized from all RNA with the Mint cDNA synthesis kit, primed by a TRBC-specific oligonucleotide. Following uracil-DNA glycosylase treatment, a first 18-cycle PCR with universal primers M1SS and BC2_uni_R was performed on all cDNA. Processing in the source paper ran as follows. Normalization of each sample was performed by random selection of 1 million high-quality reads, each carrying a distinct molecular identifier. Reads with shared molecular identifiers were discarded instead of being binned into consensus sequences. MiTCR, with a Q25 quality threshold and the strictest error-elimination algorithm, was used for CDR3 identification, clonotype clustering and error correction. Lower-bound total TCR beta diversity was estimated with a nonparametric unseen species model using Euler transformation. TCRdb reprocessing: public reads trimmed at Q25 with fastp, clones called with MiXCR, in-frame beta chains kept. Here each entry gathers all rows of one CDR3 protein and keeps the most common genes and DNA. Here the V and J calls rest on TCRdb's processing, not on the authors' analysis. This sample is represented by roughly 1.5 million distinct CDR3 sequences; approximately 42% of them were singletons. The ten largest clones add up to around 4% of the sample.

Sequencing was performed on blood. This TCR came from a woman younger than 35 in good health.

The DNA sequence is given as TGTGCCAGCAGTTACTCGCTCCTCGTCACAGATACGCAGTATTTT. This encodes CASSYSLLVTDTQYF. The chain is encoded by TRBV6-6 joined to TRBJ2-3; the D gene lacks a confident call. V loses 0 bases of germline sequence and J loses 2 bases, and the interval between the two ends is 9 bases. The CDR3 runs 15 residues from the cysteine to the phenylalanine. Only the CDR3 region is kept as DNA, spanning 45 bases read in frame from base 1. CDR1 MNHNY and CDR2 SVGAGI are derived from the germline V gene (reference sequence).